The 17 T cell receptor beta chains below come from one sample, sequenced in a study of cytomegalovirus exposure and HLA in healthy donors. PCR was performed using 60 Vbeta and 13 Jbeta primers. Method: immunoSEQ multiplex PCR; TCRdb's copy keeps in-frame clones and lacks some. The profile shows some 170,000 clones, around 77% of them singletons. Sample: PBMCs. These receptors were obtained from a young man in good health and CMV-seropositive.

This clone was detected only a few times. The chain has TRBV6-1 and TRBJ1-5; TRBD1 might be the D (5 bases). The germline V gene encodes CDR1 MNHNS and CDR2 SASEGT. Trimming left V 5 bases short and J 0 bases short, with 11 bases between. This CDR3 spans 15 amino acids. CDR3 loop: CASSRTQDSNQPQHF. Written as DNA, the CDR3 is TGTGCCAGCAGTCGGACACAAGATAGCAATCAGCCCCAGCATTTT.

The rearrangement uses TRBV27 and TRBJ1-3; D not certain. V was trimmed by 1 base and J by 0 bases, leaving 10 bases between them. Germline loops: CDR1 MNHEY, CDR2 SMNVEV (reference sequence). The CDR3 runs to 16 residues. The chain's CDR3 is CASSLYPESSGNTIYF. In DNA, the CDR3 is TGTGCCAGCAGTTTATATCCAGAAAGCTCTGGAAACACCATATATTTT.

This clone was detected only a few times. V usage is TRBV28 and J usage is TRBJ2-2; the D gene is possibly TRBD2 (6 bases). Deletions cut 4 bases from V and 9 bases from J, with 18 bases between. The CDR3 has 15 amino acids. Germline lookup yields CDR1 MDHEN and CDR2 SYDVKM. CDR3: CASSSSEGSFRELFF. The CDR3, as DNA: TGTGCCAGCAGTTCCTCGGAGGGGAGTTTCAGGGAGCTGTTTTTT. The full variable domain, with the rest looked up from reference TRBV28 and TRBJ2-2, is DVKVTQSSRYLVKRTGEKVFLECVQDMDHENMFWYRQDPGLGLRLIYFSYDVKMKEKGDIPEGYSVSREKKERFSLILESASTNQTSMYLCASSSSEGSFRELFFGEGSRLTVL.

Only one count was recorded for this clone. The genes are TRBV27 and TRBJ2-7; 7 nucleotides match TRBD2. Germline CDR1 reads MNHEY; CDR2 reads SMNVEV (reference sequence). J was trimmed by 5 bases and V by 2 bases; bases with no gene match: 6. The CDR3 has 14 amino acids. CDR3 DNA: TGTGCCAGCAGTTTAGGGGCGGGGGTGGACGAGCAGTACTTC. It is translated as CASSLGAGVDEQYF.

CDR3 loop: CASSRISGGQDEQFF. CDR3 DNA: TGCGCCAGCAGCCGAATAAGCGGGGGGCAGGATGAGCAGTTCTTC. The rearrangement uses TRBV4-3 and TRBJ2-1; 9 bases match TRBD2. V lost 4 bases, J lost 8 bases, and 9 bases stayed unmatched. Per the germline V gene, CDR1 is LGHNA and CDR2 is YSLEER. The CDR3 covers 15 residues.

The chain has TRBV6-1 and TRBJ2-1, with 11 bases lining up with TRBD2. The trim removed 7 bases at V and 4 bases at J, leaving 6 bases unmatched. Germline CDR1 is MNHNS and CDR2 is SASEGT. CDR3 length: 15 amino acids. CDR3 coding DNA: TGTGCCAGCACTGGGCTAGCGGGGGGTTACAATGAGCAGTTCTTC. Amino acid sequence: CASTGLAGGYNEQFF.

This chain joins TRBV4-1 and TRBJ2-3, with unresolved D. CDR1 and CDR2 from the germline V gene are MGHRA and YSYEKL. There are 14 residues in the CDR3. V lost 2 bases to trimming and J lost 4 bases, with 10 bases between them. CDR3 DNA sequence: TGCGCCAGCAGCCAATCAAGCCCTGCAGATACGCAGTATTTT. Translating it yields CASSQSSPADTQYF.

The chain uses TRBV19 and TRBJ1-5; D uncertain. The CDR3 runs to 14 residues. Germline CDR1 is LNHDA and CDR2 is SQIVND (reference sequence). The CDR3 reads CAGGLSESNQPQHF. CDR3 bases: TGTGCAGGAGGACTGTCGGAGAGCAATCAGCCCCAGCATTTT.

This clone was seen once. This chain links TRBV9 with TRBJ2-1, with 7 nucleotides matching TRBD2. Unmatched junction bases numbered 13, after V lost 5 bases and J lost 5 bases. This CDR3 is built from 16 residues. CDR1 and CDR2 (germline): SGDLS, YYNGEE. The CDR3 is CASSRTYGTIDNEQFF. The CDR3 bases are TGTGCCAGCAGTCGCACCTACGGGACTATCGACAATGAGCAGTTCTTC.

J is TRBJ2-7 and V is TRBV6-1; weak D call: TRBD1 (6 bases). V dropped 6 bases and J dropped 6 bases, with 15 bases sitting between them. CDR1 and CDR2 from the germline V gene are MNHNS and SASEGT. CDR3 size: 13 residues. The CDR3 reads CASRDTGRPEQYF. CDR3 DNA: TGTGCCAGCAGAGATACAGGGCGTCCCGAGCAGTACTTC.

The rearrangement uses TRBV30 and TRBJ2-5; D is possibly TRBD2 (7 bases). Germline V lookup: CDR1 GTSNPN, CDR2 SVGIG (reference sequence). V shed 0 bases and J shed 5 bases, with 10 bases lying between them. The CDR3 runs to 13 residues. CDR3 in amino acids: CAWSVKGGETQYF. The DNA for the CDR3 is TGTGCCTGGAGTGTAAAGGGGGGGGAGACCCAGTACTTC.

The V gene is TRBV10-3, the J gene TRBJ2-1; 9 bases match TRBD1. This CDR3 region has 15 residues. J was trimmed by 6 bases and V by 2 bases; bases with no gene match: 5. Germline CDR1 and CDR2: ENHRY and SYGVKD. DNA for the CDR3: TGTGCCATCAGTGAGCCGGGGACAGGGATCAATGAGCAGTTCTTC. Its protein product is CAISEPGTGINEQFF.

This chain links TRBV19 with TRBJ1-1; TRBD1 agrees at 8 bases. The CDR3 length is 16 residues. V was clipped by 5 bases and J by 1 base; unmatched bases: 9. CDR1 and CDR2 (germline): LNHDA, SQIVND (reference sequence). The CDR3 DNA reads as TGTGCCAGTAGTTTAGCGCACAGGGGGAAGAACACTGAAGCTTTCTTT. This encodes CASSLAHRGKNTEAFF.

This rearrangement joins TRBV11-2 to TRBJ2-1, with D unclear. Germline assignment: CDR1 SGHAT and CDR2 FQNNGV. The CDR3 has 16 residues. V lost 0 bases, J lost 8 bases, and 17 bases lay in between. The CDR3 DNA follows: TGTGCCAGCAGCTTAGAGCGGCTGCCCATTTTTTATGAGCAGTTCTTC. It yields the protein CASSLERLPIFYEQFF.

CDR3 nucleotide sequence: TGTGCCAGCAGCTCCCGGGACTCCAATGAGCAGTTCTTC. Its translation is CASSSRDSNEQFF. The chain joins TRBV11-3 to TRBJ2-1; D possibly corresponds to TRBD2 (6 bases). The CDR3 contains 13 residues. V gave up 4 bases and J gave up 6 bases, with 10 bases separating them. Germline assignment: CDR1 SGHNT and CDR2 YENEEA.

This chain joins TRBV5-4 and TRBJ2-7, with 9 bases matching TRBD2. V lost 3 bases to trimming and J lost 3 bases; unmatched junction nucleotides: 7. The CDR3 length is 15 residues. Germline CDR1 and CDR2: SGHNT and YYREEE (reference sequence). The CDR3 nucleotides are TGTGCCAGCAGCTCCATAGGACTAGCGAACTACGAGCAGTACTTC. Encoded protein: CASSSIGLANYEQYF.

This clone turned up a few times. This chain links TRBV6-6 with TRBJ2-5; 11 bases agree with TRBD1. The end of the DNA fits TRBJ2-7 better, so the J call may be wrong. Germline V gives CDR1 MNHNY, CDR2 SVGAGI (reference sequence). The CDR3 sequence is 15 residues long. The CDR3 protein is CASSYQGTGGYEQYF. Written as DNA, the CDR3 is TGTGCCAGCAGTTATCAGGGGACAGGGGGCTACGAGCAGTACTTC.